These 25 T cell receptor beta chains originate from one sample sequenced in a study of CD8+ T cells in alopecia areata. Treatment reported: oral pan-JAK inhibitor, 5-10 mg twice daily. Sequencing used cDNA as its template, made by extracting RNA and reverse transcribing it. Profiling relied on immunoSEQ multiplex PCR, and the TCRdb table lists in-frame clones only, not all of them. The sample carries under 200,000 clones, around three fifths recorded once. Here the sequenced sample was CD4+ T cells sorted from blood, taken at week 24, from a patient treated with tofacitinib. These receptors originate from a human donor with alopecia areata.

V gene TRBV15 combines with J gene TRBJ2-5; D assignment may be TRBD1 or TRBD2 (6 bases each). Trimming took off 1 base at V and 3 bases at J, with 15 bases between the two ends. CDR1 is LNHNV and CDR2 is YYDKDF in the germline V gene (reference sequence). The CDR3 covers 16 residues. The CDR3 DNA reads TGTGCCACCAGCAGAGGAAAGACGGGGGCAGAAGAGACCCAGTACTTC. It codes for CATSRGKTGAEETQYF. The whole variable domain, remainder taken from reference TRBV15 and TRBJ2-5, is DAMVIQNPRYQVTQFGKPVTLSCSQTLNHNVMYWYQQKSSQAPKLLFHYYDKDFNNEADTPDNFQSRRPNTSFCFLDIRSPGLGDTAMYLCATSRGKTGAEETQYFGPGTRLLVL.

With respect to this clone: The same CDR3 is also encoded by other DNA sequences in this sample. This chain connects TRBV30 to TRBJ2-3; D ambiguous. The V end lost 1 base, the J end lost 2 bases, and 7 bases lay between the germline ends. CDR1 is GTSNPN and CDR2 is SVGIG in the germline V gene (reference sequence). CDR3 size: 13 residues. The CDR3 spells CAWSAGSTDTQYF. The CDR3 DNA reads TGTGCCTGGAGTGCAGGCTCCACAGATACGCAGTATTTT. Drawing the rest from reference TRBV30 and TRBJ2-3, the complete variable domain is SQTIHQWPATLVQPVGSPLSLECTVEGTSNPNLYWYRQAAGRGLQLLFYSVGIGQISSEVPQNLSASRPQDRQFILSSKKLLLSDSGFYLCAWSAGSTDTQYFGPGTRLTVL.

The V gene is TRBV7-2, the J gene TRBJ2-3; D perhaps matches TRBD2 (6 bases). The CDR3 runs to 15 residues. Trimming took 5 bases from V and 7 from J, leaving 19 bases between them. Germline V gene sequence: CDR1 SGHTA, CDR2 FQGNSA. This chain's CDR3 is CASSQRGTVENTQYF. The CDR3 bases are TGTGCCAGCAGCCAGCGAGGGACTGTCGAGAATACGCAGTATTTT.

The chain carries TRBV10-3 and TRBJ2-7; D gene unclear. The length of the CDR3 is 14 residues. Trimming removed 6 bases at V and 1 base at J, with 13 bases between. Germline CDR1 ENHRY, CDR2 SYGVKD. CDR3 nucleotide sequence: TGTGCCATCAGGCTTACAGCCTCATCCTACGAGCAGTACTTC. The encoded protein is CAIRLTASSYEQYF.

The chain links TRBV29-1 to TRBJ2-7; 8 bases line up with TRBD1. Germline lookup yields CDR1 SQVTM and CDR2 ANQGSEA. V lost 6 bases, J lost 3 bases, and 10 bases stayed unmatched. This CDR3 is built from 14 residues. The CDR3 region has the DNA TGCAGCGTGGCAGTGCCAGGGGGCATCTACGAGCAGTACTTC. It codes for CSVAVPGGIYEQYF.

This chain joins TRBV5-6 and TRBJ2-1; possible D gene TRBD2, 6 bases. Germline values: CDR1 SGHDT, CDR2 YYEEEE. CDR3 length equals 15 residues. V lost 1 base, J lost 5 bases, and 13 bases lay in between. CDR3 sequence: CASSLLGGLHNEQFF. CDR3 bases: TGTGCCAGCAGCTTGTTAGGAGGGCTCCACAATGAGCAGTTCTTC.

This clone was seen more than once but under ten times. J is TRBJ1-5 and V is TRBV10-3; 7 bases match TRBD1. Germline trimming cut 10 bases from V and 4 bases from J; bases unmatched to any gene: 10. Per the germline V gene, CDR1 is ENHRY and CDR2 is SYGVKD. The CDR3 covers 14 residues. The CDR3 coding sequence is TGTGCCAGTGGGGAAGGGGGCAGTAATCAGCCCCAGCATTTT. As protein: CASGEGGSNQPQHF.

A few counts support this clone. The chain joins TRBV29-1 to TRBJ1-1; D is unclear. CDR1 is SQVTM, CDR2 ANQGSEA, per germline. The CDR3 runs to 12 residues. V was clipped by 7 bases and J by 10 bases, with 19 bases between them. This CDR3 is CSAQDVPRGAFF. The CDR3 region has the DNA TGCAGCGCCCAGGACGTCCCCCGGGGAGCTTTCTTT.

The rearrangement joins TRBV18 to TRBJ2-5; no definite D call. This CDR3 comprises 14 residues. The V end lost 0 bases, the J end lost 4 bases, and 9 bases lay between the germline ends. Germline CDR1 is KGHSH and CDR2 is LQKENI. Here the CDR3 DNA reads TGTGCCAGCTCACCACCGTCACAAAGAGAGACCCAGTACTTC. Protein: CASSPPSQRETQYF.

The rearrangement links TRBV4-1 to TRBJ2-5; D remains ambiguous. V was trimmed by 3 bases and J by 4 bases, leaving 12 bases between them. This CDR3 has 14 amino acids. Germline lookup yields CDR1 MGHRA and CDR2 YSYEKL. The CDR3 protein is CASSHIGSRETQYF. Written as DNA, the CDR3 is TGCGCCAGCAGCCATATAGGGTCGAGAGAGACCCAGTACTTC.

This sequence joins TRBV5-1 and TRBJ2-3; D might be TRBD2 (6 bases). The germline CDR1 and CDR2 sequences are SGHRS and YFSETQ. The CDR3 runs 14 residues. V shed 5 bases and J shed 0 bases, with 10 bases lying between them. The CDR3 nucleotides are TGCGCCAGCAGTGGGGGGAGTAGCACAGATACGCAGTATTTT. Residues: CASSGGSSTDTQYF.

The chain has TRBV5-1 and TRBJ2-1; D is unresolved. The CDR3 contains 15 residues. With 3 bases removed from V and 4 bases from J, the gap between germline ends came to 14 bases. Per the germline V gene, CDR1 is SGHRS and CDR2 is YFSETQ. The CDR3 is CASSSWNSDYNEQFF. In DNA form, the CDR3 reads TGCGCCAGCAGCTCGTGGAACAGCGATTACAATGAGCAGTTCTTC.

This clone was observed a handful of times. V usage is TRBV29-1 and J usage is TRBJ2-7; 7 nucleotides agree with TRBD1. Germline V CDR1 and CDR2: SQVTM, ANQGSEA. V trimming: 7 bases; J trimming: 4 bases; junction bases outside the gene matches: 7. The CDR3 is 12 amino acids. The CDR3 bases are TGCAGCGCATCACAGGGGCGGTACGAGCAGTACTTC. Amino acids: CSASQGRYEQYF.

V usage is TRBV2 and J usage is TRBJ1-1, with D possibly TRBD1 on 6 matching bases. Looked up from germline, CDR1 is SNHLY and CDR2 is FYNNEI. V lost 5 bases, J lost 2 bases, and 12 bases lay in between. This CDR3 contains 14 residues. In DNA, the CDR3 is TGTGCCAGCAGTACAGGGCGGGTAAACACTGAAGCTTTCTTT. The encoded protein is CASSTGRVNTEAFF.

The chain links TRBV4-2 to TRBJ1-2; 9 positions match TRBD1. Germline V lookup: CDR1 LGHNA, CDR2 YNFKEQ. With 5 bases clipped from V and 4 bases from J, the junction kept 8 bases outside the gene matches. This CDR3 contains 15 residues. This CDR3 reads CASSEDRGMLYGYTF. The CDR3 DNA reads as TGTGCCAGCAGCGAGGACAGGGGCATGCTCTATGGCTACACCTTC.

This clone was picked up a small number of times. This chain connects TRBV29-1 to TRBJ1-5; 7 bases align to TRBD1. Germline V CDR1 and CDR2: SQVTM, ANQGSEA. This CDR3 has 12 amino acids. V was pared by 6 bases and J by 5 bases, with 4 bases of the junction left unmatched. Written as DNA, the CDR3 is TGCAGCGTGGGACAGCGAGATCAGCCCCAGCATTTT. This gives the protein CSVGQRDQPQHF.

The CDR3 DNA follows: TGTGCCAGCAGTTATTTGGGTGGTGAAAAACTGTTTTTT. This gives the protein CASSYLGGEKLFF. The rearrangement links TRBV6-5 to TRBJ1-4; no clear D. The CDR3 runs to 13 residues. Germline loops: CDR1 MNHEY, CDR2 SVGAGI. Trimming removed 3 bases from V and 7 bases from J, with 9 bases in between.

This chain uses TRBV7-8 with TRBJ1-5; 9 bases align to TRBD1. The CDR3 sequence is 15 residues long. Germline CDR1 reads SGHVS; CDR2 reads FQNEAQ. Trimming at V came to 5 bases and at J to 7 bases, leaving 9 bases not matched to a gene. The CDR3 here is CASSTGTGSGQPQHF. The CDR3 region has the DNA TGTGCCAGCAGCACAGGGACAGGGTCGGGGCAGCCCCAGCATTTT.

The rearrangement joins TRBV11-2 to TRBJ2-1, with D perhaps matching TRBD2 (8 bases). V dropped 7 bases and J dropped 7 bases, with 23 bases sitting between them. The V gene's germline CDR1 is SGHAT and CDR2 FQNNGV. The CDR3 runs 16 residues. The CDR3 reads CASTDPGGGLWNEQFF. The CDR3, as DNA: TGTGCCAGCACCGACCCGGGAGGGGGCTTGTGGAATGAGCAGTTCTTC.

The table lists this clone with a few counts. The rearrangement joins TRBV29-1 to TRBJ2-1; no reliable D call. The germline CDR1 and CDR2 sequences are SQVTM and ANQGSEA. The V gene lost 3 bases and the J gene lost 6 bases, with 3 bases spanning the gap. The length of the CDR3 is 10 residues. CDR3: CSVDRNEQFF. Written as DNA, the CDR3 is TGCAGCGTTGACCGCAATGAGCAGTTCTTC.

This clone was seen a single time. V gene TRBV9 combines with J gene TRBJ2-3; the match to TRBD1 covers 7 bases. Trimming cost V 3 bases and J 0 bases; bases outside gene matches: 7. The CDR3 contains 16 residues. The germline CDR1 and CDR2 sequences are SGDLS and YYNGEE. The CDR3 region has the DNA TGTGCCAGCAGCGCCTTAACAGGGGAAAGCACAGATACGCAGTATTTT. This encodes CASSALTGESTDTQYF.

The rearrangement links TRBV7-9 to TRBJ2-7; 7 bases line up with TRBD1. The V segment lost 2 bases and the J segment 5 bases; nucleotides outside the gene matches: 3. CDR3 size: 13 residues. The germline CDR1 and CDR2 sequences are SEHNR and FQNEAQ (reference sequence). The CDR3 spells CASSLSTGDEQYF. CDR3 DNA: TGTGCCAGCAGCTTATCAACAGGGGACGAGCAGTACTTC.

The chain combines TRBV7-9 with TRBJ2-6, with D hard to call. Germline loops: CDR1 SEHNR, CDR2 FQNEAQ (reference sequence). Trimming shortened V by 7 bases and J by 5 bases, and 6 bases separated the two germline ends. The CDR3 sequence is 12 residues long. The CDR3 is CASIRWANVLTF. The CDR3 region has the DNA TGTGCCAGCATCAGGTGGGCCAACGTCCTGACTTTC.

V gene TRBV27 combines with J gene TRBJ1-5; 10 bases align to TRBD1. From germline, CDR1 is MNHEY and CDR2 SMNVEV (reference sequence). The trim removed 8 bases at V and 7 bases at J, leaving 8 bases unmatched. The CDR3 runs 14 residues. CDR3 DNA sequence: TGTGCCAGCGGAGCCGGGACAGGGGACCAGCCCCAGCATTTT. Its translation: CASGAGTGDQPQHF.

The chain couples TRBV25-1 to TRBJ2-3, with 8 bases fitting TRBD2. V shed 2 bases and J 6 bases; nucleotides not matched to a gene: 10. Germline V gives CDR1 MGHDK, CDR2 SYGVNS. The CDR3 totals 16 residues. Here the CDR3 reads CASSEMGGGSLDTQYF. The CDR3 region has the DNA TGTGCCAGCAGTGAAATGGGCGGGGGGTCGTTGGATACGCAGTATTTT.